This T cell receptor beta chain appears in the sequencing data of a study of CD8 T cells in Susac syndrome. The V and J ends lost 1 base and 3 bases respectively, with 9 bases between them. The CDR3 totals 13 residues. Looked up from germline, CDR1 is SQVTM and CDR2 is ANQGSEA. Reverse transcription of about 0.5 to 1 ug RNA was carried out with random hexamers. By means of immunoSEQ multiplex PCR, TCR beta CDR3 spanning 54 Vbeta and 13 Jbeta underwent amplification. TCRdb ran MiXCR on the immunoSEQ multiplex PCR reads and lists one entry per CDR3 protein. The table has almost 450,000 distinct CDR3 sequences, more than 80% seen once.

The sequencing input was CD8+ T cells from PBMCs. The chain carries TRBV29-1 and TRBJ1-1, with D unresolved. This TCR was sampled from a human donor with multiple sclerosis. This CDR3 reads CSVEGTTHTEAFF. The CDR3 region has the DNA TGCAGCGTTGAAGGAACCACCCACACTGAAGCTTTCTTT.